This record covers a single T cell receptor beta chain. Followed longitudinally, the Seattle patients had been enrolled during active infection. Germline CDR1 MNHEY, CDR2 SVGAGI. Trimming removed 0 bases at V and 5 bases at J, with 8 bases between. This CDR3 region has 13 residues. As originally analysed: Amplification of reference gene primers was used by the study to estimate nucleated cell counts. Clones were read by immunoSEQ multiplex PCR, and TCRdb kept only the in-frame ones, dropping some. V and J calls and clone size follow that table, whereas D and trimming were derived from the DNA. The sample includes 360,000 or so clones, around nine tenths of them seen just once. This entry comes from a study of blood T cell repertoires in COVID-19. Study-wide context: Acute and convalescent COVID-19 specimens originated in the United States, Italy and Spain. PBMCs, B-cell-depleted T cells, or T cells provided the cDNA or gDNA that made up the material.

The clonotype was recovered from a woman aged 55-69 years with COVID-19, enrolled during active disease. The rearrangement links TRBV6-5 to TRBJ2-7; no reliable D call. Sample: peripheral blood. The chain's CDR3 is CASSYSTMDEQYF. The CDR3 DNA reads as TGTGCCAGCAGTTACTCAACAATGGACGAGCAGTACTTC.